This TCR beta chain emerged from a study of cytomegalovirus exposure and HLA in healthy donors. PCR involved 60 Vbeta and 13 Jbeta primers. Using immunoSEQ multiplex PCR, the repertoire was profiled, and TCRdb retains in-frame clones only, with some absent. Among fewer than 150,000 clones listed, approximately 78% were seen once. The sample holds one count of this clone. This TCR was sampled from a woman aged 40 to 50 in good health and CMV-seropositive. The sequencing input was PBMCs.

The CDR3 sequence: CASSREGSPLHF. In DNA form, the CDR3 reads TGTGCCAGTTCTCGGGAGGGATCACCCCTCCACTTT. The chain carries TRBV7-2 and TRBJ1-6; D remains unclear. This CDR3 region has 12 residues. Between the trimmed V and J ends, which lost 9 bases and 10 bases, there was a span of 13 bases. Germline V gene lookup returns CDR1 SGHTA and CDR2 FQGNSA.